This section outlines one T cell receptor (beta chain) sequence together with its context. This entry belongs to a study of technical replicates of blood from a few donors. The method was immunoSEQ multiplex PCR; TCRdb's version includes in-frame clones alone and lacks a portion of them. Of some 93,000 clones listed, 95% are singletons. The V gene's germline CDR1 is GTSNPN and CDR2 SVGIG (reference sequence). The CDR3 consists of 11 residues. V dropped 2 bases and J dropped 12 bases, with 14 bases sitting between them. The genes are TRBV30 and TRBJ2-7; D not resolved. The origin of this receptor is a human donor in good health. Sequenced sample: T cells isolated from PBMCs. The chain's CDR3 is CAWSSTWSMYF. CDR3 bases: TGTGCCTGGAGTAGTACCTGGTCTATGTACTTC.